The 22 T cell receptor beta chains reported below all come from one sample, sequenced in a study of OX40 agonist ivuxolimab in advanced cancers. Libraries were prepared by immunoSEQ multiplex PCR; TCRdb keeps only in-frame clonotypes and omits some of them. The sample yields about 83,000 clones, about nine tenths seen once. Sequences were derived from CD4+ or CD8+ T cells sorted from blood, sampled in a trial of the OX40 agonist ivuxolimab. These receptors all stem from an adult with an advanced solid tumor such as melanoma, head and neck, liver or kidney cancer.

This chain links TRBV9 with TRBJ2-5; tentatively, D is TRBD1 or TRBD2 (5 bases each). The DNA matches TRBJ2-7 better at its end, which makes the J call doubtful. Germline V gene data show CDR1 as SGDLS and CDR2 as YYNGEE. The CDR3 length is 15 residues. The CDR3 is CASSAGTLPVYEQYF. The CDR3 nucleotides read TGTGCCAGCAGCGCCGGGACCCTTCCCGTCTACGAGCAGTACTTC.

This clone was observed a few times. V usage is TRBV25-1 and J usage is TRBJ1-2; no definite D call. Per the germline V gene, CDR1 is MGHDK and CDR2 is SYGVNS. The germline V and J ends were trimmed by 1 base and 4 bases, with 10 bases remaining between them. CDR3 size: 14 residues. The CDR3 protein is CASSELGDGYGYTF. DNA of the CDR3: TGTGCCAGCAGTGAATTGGGTGACGGCTATGGCTACACCTTC.

This chain uses TRBV6-5 with TRBJ2-1; the D gene is possibly TRBD2 (5 bases). From germline, CDR1 is MNHEY and CDR2 SVGAGI. The CDR3 totals 12 residues. V was clipped by 5 bases and J by 5 bases, with 7 bases between them. The CDR3 reads CASSTGNNEQFF. In nucleotides, the CDR3 is TGTGCCAGCAGTACCGGGAACAATGAGCAGTTCTTC.

This clone was recorded once. The gene calls are TRBV5-1 and TRBJ2-1; TRBD2 matches at 13 bases. The CDR3 totals 18 residues. In germline, CDR1 is SGHRS, CDR2 YFSETQ. Losses at the gene ends were 4 bases for V and 6 bases for J; bases not matched to a gene: 13. The CDR3: CASSPRTSGGAVSNEQFF. CDR3 nucleotides: TGCGCCAGCAGCCCGCGGACTAGCGGGGGCGCCGTTAGCAATGAGCAGTTCTTC.

V gene TRBV4-3 combines with J gene TRBJ2-3; D is unclear. V was trimmed by 3 bases and J by 0 bases, leaving 10 bases between them. This CDR3 contains 15 residues. Germline CDR1 LGHNA, CDR2 YSLEER. The CDR3 DNA reads as TGCGCCAGCAGCCATGGGGTTCCGAGCACAGATACGCAGTATTTT. Its protein is CASSHGVPSTDTQYF.

This chain joins TRBV27 and TRBJ1-1, with 10 bases that match TRBD1. J lost 4 bases, V lost 5 bases, and 10 bases had no gene match. The CDR3 loop spans 16 amino acids. Per germline, CDR1 MNHEY and CDR2 SMNVEV (reference sequence). CDR3: CASSPGTGVFATEAFF. CDR3 coding DNA: TGTGCCAGCAGTCCCGGGACAGGGGTGTTTGCCACTGAAGCTTTCTTT.

CDR3 bases: TGCGCCAGCAGCGGTCCCGGGACAGGAAGCTATGGCTACACCTTC. Translating gives CASSGPGTGSYGYTF. The chain has TRBV4-1 and TRBJ1-2, with 8 bases identical to TRBD1. CDR1 is MGHRA and CDR2 is YSYEKL in the germline V gene. Trimming at V came to 5 bases and at J to 4 bases, leaving 9 bases not matched to a gene. The CDR3 has 15 amino acids.

This clone came up once. V is TRBV19 and J is TRBJ2-5; 9 bases fit TRBD2. This CDR3 has 16 residues. The trim removed 3 bases at V and 3 bases at J, leaving 8 bases unmatched. Germline CDR1 LNHDA, CDR2 SQIVND (reference sequence). The CDR3 coding sequence is TGTGCCAGTAGTATGAATCCAGCGGGGGGTAAAGAGACCCAGTACTTC. It yields the protein CASSMNPAGGKETQYF.

The rearrangement uses TRBV19 and TRBJ1-5; TRBD1 matches at 8 bases. V dropped 7 bases and J dropped 0; count of bases not matched to a gene: 23. Per the germline V gene, CDR1 is LNHDA and CDR2 is SQIVND (reference sequence). The length of the CDR3 is 21 residues. This chain's CDR3 is CASTSMWGADRGWDSNQPQHF. The DNA of the CDR3 is TGTGCCAGTACCAGTATGTGGGGAGCCGACAGGGGTTGGGATAGCAATCAGCCCCAGCATTTT. Combining the CDR3 with reference TRBV19 and TRBJ1-5 gives the whole variable domain DGGITQSPKYLFRKEGQNVTLSCEQNLNHDAMYWYRQDPGQGLRLIYYSQIVNDFQKGDIAEGYSVSREKKESFPLTVTSAQKNPTAFYLCASTSMWGADRGWDSNQPQHFGDGTRLSIL.

This rearrangement joins TRBV2 to TRBJ1-2, with 7 positions matching TRBD1. V was clipped by 3 bases and J by 12 bases; unmatched bases: 13. This CDR3 has 14 amino acids. In germline, CDR1 is SNHLY, CDR2 FYNNEI. The CDR3 loop reads CASSDLNGQAIHTF. The CDR3, as DNA: TGTGCCAGCAGTGATCTTAACGGACAGGCTATACACACCTTC.

The chain has TRBV23-1 and TRBJ1-4, with 7 bases aligning to TRBD1. TRBV23-1 is filed as an ORF, its function uncertain. The V and J ends lost 0 bases and 0 bases, in that order; junction bases with no gene match: 13. The length of the CDR3 is 20 residues. The CDR3 DNA reads TGCGCCAGCAGTCAATCTGTCCAGGGGGACTTATCTTCAACTAATGAAAAACTGTTTTTT. Protein product: CASSQSVQGDLSSTNEKLFF.

This clone has only one observation. Other DNA sequences in this specimen translate into the identical CDR3. The rearrangement links TRBV19 to TRBJ1-5; 7 nucleotides line up with TRBD1. Germline CDR1 is LNHDA and CDR2 is SQIVND (reference sequence). The CDR3 contains 19 residues. With V trimmed by 5 bases and J by 0 bases, 16 bases remained unmatched. CDR3 amino acids: CASSPSTGLLIHSNQPQHF. The CDR3 DNA follows: TGTGCCAGTAGTCCTTCGACAGGGCTCCTAATCCATAGCAATCAGCCCCAGCATTTT.

For the CDR3, the DNA is TGTGCCTGGAGTACAGGAGTGCGAGGCTACACCTTC. Amino acids: CAWSTGVRGYTF. The chain joins TRBV30 to TRBJ1-2; tentative D call: TRBD1 (5 bases). V lost 2 bases and J 8 bases, leaving 12 bases between the germline ends. Germline lookup yields CDR1 GTSNPN and CDR2 SVGIG (reference sequence). The CDR3 consists of 12 residues.

The CDR3 spells CASSGEPTGNEQYF. The CDR3 nucleotides read TGTGCCAGCAGTGGGGAACCTACAGGGAACGAGCAGTACTTC. The rearrangement joins TRBV6-6 to TRBJ2-7; the D gene is possibly TRBD1 (6 bases). Trimming removed 5 bases from V and 5 bases from J, with 16 bases in between. The CDR3 is 14 residues long. Germline V lookup: CDR1 MNHNY, CDR2 SVGAGI (reference sequence).

The V gene is TRBV27, the J gene TRBJ2-1; 7 bases align to TRBD1. After removal of 2 bases from V and 3 bases from J, the junction contained 1 base not matched to a gene. The CDR3 contains 14 residues. CDR1 is MNHEY, CDR2 SMNVEV, per germline (reference sequence). Here the CDR3 DNA reads TGTGCCAGCAGTTTAGCAGGGGGCTACAATGAGCAGTTCTTC. It translates to CASSLAGGYNEQFF.

The chain uses TRBV7-9 and TRBJ2-5, with 7 bases aligning to TRBD2. Trimming removed 3 bases from V and 4 bases from J; junction bases left unmatched: 11. Germline lookup yields CDR1 SEHNR and CDR2 FQNEAQ (reference sequence). The CDR3 extends over 16 amino acids. In DNA form, the CDR3 reads TGTGCCAGCAGCTTCAGCAGCGGGAATCAGGGAGAGACCCAGTACTTC. This gives the protein CASSFSSGNQGETQYF.

The chain recombines TRBV14 with TRBJ2-1, with D unresolved. Germline assignment: CDR1 SGHDN and CDR2 FVKESK. This CDR3 spans 13 amino acids. V was clipped by 1 base and J by 6 bases, with 7 bases between them. The CDR3 nucleotides read TGTGCCAGCAGCCAAGGGGCCCCCAATGAGCAGTTCTTC. Translating gives CASSQGAPNEQFF. The full variable domain, with the rest looked up from reference TRBV14 and TRBJ2-1, is EAGVTQFPSHSVIEKGQTVTLRCDPISGHDNLYWYRRVMGKEIKFLLHFVKESKQDESGMPNNRFLAERTGGTYSTLKVQPAELEDSGVYFCASSQGAPNEQFFGPGTRLTVL.

The gene calls are TRBV4-1 and TRBJ2-2; TRBD2 agrees at 10 bases. V shed 4 bases, J shed 0 bases, and the junction held 5 bases outside the gene matches. CDR3 length equals 17 residues. Germline V gene sequence: CDR1 MGHRA, CDR2 YSYEKL. CDR3 sequence: CASSPGTSATNTGELFF. CDR3 coding DNA: TGCGCCAGCAGCCCCGGGACTAGCGCTACGAACACCGGGGAGCTGTTTTTT.

This clone was recorded only once. The chain joins TRBV27 to TRBJ2-1; possibly TRBD2 for D (6 bases). The germline V and J ends were trimmed by 7 bases and 0 bases, with 10 bases remaining between them. The CDR3 runs 14 residues. Per the germline V gene, CDR1 is MNHEY and CDR2 is SMNVEV (reference sequence). CDR3 nucleotides: TGTGCCAGCACGGACGGGAGCTCCTACAATGAGCAGTTCTTC. It yields the protein CASTDGSSYNEQFF.

The J gene is TRBJ1-2, the V gene TRBV5-5; no reliable D call. V gave up 2 bases and J gave up 2 bases, with 4 bases separating them. Germline lookup yields CDR1 SGHKS and CDR2 YYEKEE (reference sequence). The CDR3 sequence is 12 residues long. DNA of the CDR3: TGTGCCAGCAGCTTCCAGAACTATGGCTACACCTTC. Translated, it gives CASSFQNYGYTF.

The chain employs TRBV5-1 and TRBJ1-1; D call uncertain. V lost 0 bases and J 11 bases, leaving 11 bases between the germline ends. Looked up from germline, CDR1 is SGHRS and CDR2 is YFSETQ. The CDR3 is made up of 12 amino acids. The DNA of the CDR3 is TGCGCCAGCAGCTTGGTTGGGCTTCCCGCTTTCTTT. It encodes CASSLVGLPAFF.

V and J are TRBV5-1 and TRBJ2-3, with 11 nucleotides matching TRBD2. This CDR3 is 16 amino acids long. Germline V lookup: CDR1 SGHRS, CDR2 YFSETQ. The trim removed 1 base at V and 6 bases at J, leaving 7 bases unmatched. CDR3 in DNA: TGCGCCAGCAGCTTGAATAGCGGGGGGGCCAGGGATACGCAGTATTTT. It translates to CASSLNSGGARDTQYF. The variable domain in full, with the rest retrieved from reference TRBV5-1 and TRBJ2-3, is KAGVTQTPRYLIKTRGQQVTLSCSPISGHRSVSWYQQTPGQGLQFLFEYFSETQRNKGNFPGRFSGRQFSNSRSEMNVSTLELGDSALYLCASSLNSGGARDTQYFGPGTRLTVL.